This T cell receptor beta chain was observed in a study of OX40 agonist ivuxolimab in advanced cancers. The overall study: Earlier treatment with anti-PD-1, anti-PD-L1 or anti-CTLA-4 was permitted, and roughly 42% had received some. Partial responses occurred in three patients (one hepatocellular carcinoma, two cutaneous melanoma). Study findings and constraints: Expanded peripheral T-cell antigen specificity went undetermined. Averaged across samples, CD8+ T cells carried more expanded clones than CD4+ did.

On this clone: Its antigen is currently unknown.

TCRdb's copy holds only in-frame clones and misses some; the assay was immunoSEQ multiplex PCR. The data contain roughly 23,000 clones, approximately 84% of them singletons. The sequence was obtained from an adult with an advanced solid tumor such as melanoma, head and neck, liver or kidney cancer. Here the sequenced sample was CD4+ or CD8+ T cells sorted from blood, taken in a trial of the OX40 agonist ivuxolimab.

The CDR3 nucleotides read TGTGCCAGTCGACAGGGGGCGAGTAGGGAGACCCAGTACTTC. As protein: CASRQGASRETQYF. The gene calls are TRBV6-5 and TRBJ2-5; 10 nucleotides line up with TRBD1. This CDR3 spans 14 amino acids. CDR1 is MNHEY, CDR2 SVGAGI, per germline. J was trimmed by 5 bases and V by 9 bases; bases with no gene match: 9.